This T cell receptor (beta chain) came from a study of blood T cell repertoires in COVID-19. About the research overall: The samples span acute and convalescent COVID-19 from the United States, Italy and Spain. Sources were T cells, B-cell-depleted T cells, or PBMCs; the material itself was cDNA or gDNA.

In the original processing: Reference gene primers were amplified, and this amplification served to estimate nucleated cell counts. TCRdb's copy holds only in-frame clones and misses some; the assay was immunoSEQ multiplex PCR. V and J calls and clone size are given by that table; D and trimming were obtained from the DNA. The profile shows under 8,500 clones, 84% of them singletons. Germline V gene lookup returns CDR1 LNHDA and CDR2 SQIVND (reference sequence). Trimming stripped 1 base from V and 8 bases from J, with 8 bases between. This CDR3 region has 12 residues. The V and J genes are TRBV19 and TRBJ1-1, with a weak D call TRBD1 (6 bases). The receptor was derived from a human donor with active COVID-19. The donor label of this sample is uncertain. The sample was peripheral blood. CDR3 loop: CASSIGTVEAFF. CDR3 nucleotide sequence: TGTGCCAGTAGTATAGGGACAGTCGAAGCTTTCTTT.